This T cell receptor beta chain was found in a study of shared clonotypes between healthy human individuals. Assay: immunoSEQ multiplex PCR; the TCRdb copy retains only in-frame clones and omits some. The sample yields under 2.5 million clones, roughly 90% seen once. Germline CDR1 and CDR2: SGHAT and FQNNGV. V was trimmed by 2 bases and J by 4 bases, leaving 16 bases between them. The CDR3 totals 16 residues. The chain combines TRBV11-2 with TRBJ2-3; D assignment may be TRBD1 or TRBD2 (5 bases each). The source material was naive CD4+ T cells from PBMCs. The subset here: CD45RA+ positively selected. The clonotype comes from a man aged 18 to 29 in good health. Some clones in this sample may be carry-over from other donors' samples. The CDR3 loop is CASSLPRPGAADTQYF. The CDR3 bases are TGTGCCAGCAGCTTACCCCGTCCCGGGGCGGCAGATACGCAGTATTTT.